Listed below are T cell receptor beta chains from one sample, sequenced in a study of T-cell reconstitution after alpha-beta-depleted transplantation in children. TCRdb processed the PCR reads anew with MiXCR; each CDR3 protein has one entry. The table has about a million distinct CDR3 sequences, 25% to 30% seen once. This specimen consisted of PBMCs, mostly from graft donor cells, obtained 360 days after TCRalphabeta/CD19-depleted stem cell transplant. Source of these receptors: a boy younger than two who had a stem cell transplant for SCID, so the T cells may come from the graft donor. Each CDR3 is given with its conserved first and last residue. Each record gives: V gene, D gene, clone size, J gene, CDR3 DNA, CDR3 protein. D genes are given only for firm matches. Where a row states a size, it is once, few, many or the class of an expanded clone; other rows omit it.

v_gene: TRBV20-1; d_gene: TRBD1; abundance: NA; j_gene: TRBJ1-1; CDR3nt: TGCAGTGCTTTTAAGGGACAGATTATAATGAACACTGAAGCTTTCTTT; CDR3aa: CSAFKGQIIMNTEAFF
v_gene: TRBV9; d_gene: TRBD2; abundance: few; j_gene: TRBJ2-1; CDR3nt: TGTGCCAGCAGCCACCGACTAGCACCTCTCAATGAGCAGTTCTTC; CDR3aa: CASSHRLAPLNEQFF
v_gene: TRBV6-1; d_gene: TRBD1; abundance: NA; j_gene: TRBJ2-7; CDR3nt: TGTGCCAGCAATCCGGGACAGAGAAGTTTCGAGCAGTACTTC; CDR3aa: CASNPGQRSFEQYF
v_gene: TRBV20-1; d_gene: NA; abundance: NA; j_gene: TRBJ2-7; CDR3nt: TGCAGTGCTAGAGATCCGGCAGGTAGACTCGAGCAGTACTTC; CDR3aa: CSARDPAGRLEQYF
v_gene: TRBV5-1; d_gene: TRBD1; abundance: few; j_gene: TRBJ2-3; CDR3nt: TGCGCCAGCAGCCCCTTGACAGGGAGCACAGATACGCAGTATTTT; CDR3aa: CASSPLTGSTDTQYF
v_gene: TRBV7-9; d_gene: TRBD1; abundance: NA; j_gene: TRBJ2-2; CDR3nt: TGTGCCAGCAGCTTCAGACAGGGGGTATTAGACACCGGGGAGCTGTTTTTT; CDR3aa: CASSFRQGVLDTGELFF
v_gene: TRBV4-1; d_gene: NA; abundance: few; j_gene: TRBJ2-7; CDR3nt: TGCGCCAGCAGCCTCGGGGGTCTCGGGCAGGTAAGCACCGAGCAGTACTTC; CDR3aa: CASSLGGLGQVSTEQYF
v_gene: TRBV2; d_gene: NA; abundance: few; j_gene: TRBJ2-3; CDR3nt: TGTGCCAGCAGTCCGGGGTTCGGCACAGATACGCAGTATTTT; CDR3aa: CASSPGFGTDTQYF
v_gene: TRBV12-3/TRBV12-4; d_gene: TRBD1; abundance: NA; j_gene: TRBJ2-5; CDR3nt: TGTGCCAGCAGCCGCTGGACAGGGGGCCTAGTAGAGACCCAGTACTTC; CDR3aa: CASSRWTGGLVETQYF
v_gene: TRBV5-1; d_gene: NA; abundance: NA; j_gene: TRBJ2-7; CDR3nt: TGCGCCAGCAGCTTGTGGGCCCCAGGAGGTTACGAGCAGTACTTC; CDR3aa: CASSLWAPGGYEQYF
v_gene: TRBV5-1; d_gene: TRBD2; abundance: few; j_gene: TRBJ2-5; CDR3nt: TGCGCCAGCAGCTCCAACCCTAGCGGGGGGACCCAAGAGACCCAGTACTTC; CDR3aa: CASSSNPSGGTQETQYF
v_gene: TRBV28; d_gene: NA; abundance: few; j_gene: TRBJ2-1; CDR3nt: TGTGCCAGCAGTCCAACACCCTACGCCTACAATGAGCAGTTCTTC; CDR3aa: CASSPTPYAYNEQFF
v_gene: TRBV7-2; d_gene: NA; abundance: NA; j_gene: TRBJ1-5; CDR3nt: TGTGCCAGCAGCAGAAACCAGGGGATGTTCGACCTTAGCAATCAGCCCCAGCATTTT; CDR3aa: CASSRNQGMFDLSNQPQHF
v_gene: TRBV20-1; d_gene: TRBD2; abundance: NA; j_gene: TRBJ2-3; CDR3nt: TGCAGTGCTAGTCCTAGCGGCTTCCCCGGGGATACGCAGTATTTT; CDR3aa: CSASPSGFPGDTQYF
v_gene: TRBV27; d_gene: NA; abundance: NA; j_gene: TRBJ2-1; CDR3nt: TGTGCCAGCAGAAGACAGGAGAGCTCCTACAATGAGCAGTTCTTC; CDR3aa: CASRRQESSYNEQFF
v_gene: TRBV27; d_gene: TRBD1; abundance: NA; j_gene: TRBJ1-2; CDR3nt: TGTGCCAGCAGTTCCTGGGACAGGGCCACCCTTAACTATGGCTACACCTTC; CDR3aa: CASSSWDRATLNYGYTF
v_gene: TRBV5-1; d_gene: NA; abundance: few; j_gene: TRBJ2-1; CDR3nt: TGCGCCAGCAGCCCGGGACACCAAAACAATGAGCAGTTCTTC; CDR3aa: CASSPGHQNNEQFF
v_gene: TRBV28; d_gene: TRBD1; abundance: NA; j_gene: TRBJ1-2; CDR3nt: TGTGCCAGCAGTTTTCGGGACAGCTTCTATGGCTACACCTTC; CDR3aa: CASSFRDSFYGYTF
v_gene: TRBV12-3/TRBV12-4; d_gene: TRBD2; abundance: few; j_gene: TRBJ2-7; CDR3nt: TGTGCCAGCAGTTTAATCGCGGGGGCCTACGAGCAGTACTTC; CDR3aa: CASSLIAGAYEQYF
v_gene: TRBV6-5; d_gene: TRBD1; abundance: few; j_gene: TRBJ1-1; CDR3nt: TGTGCCAGCAGTTACCCCGACAGGGCTTCTGAAGCTTTCTTT; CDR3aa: CASSYPDRASEAFF